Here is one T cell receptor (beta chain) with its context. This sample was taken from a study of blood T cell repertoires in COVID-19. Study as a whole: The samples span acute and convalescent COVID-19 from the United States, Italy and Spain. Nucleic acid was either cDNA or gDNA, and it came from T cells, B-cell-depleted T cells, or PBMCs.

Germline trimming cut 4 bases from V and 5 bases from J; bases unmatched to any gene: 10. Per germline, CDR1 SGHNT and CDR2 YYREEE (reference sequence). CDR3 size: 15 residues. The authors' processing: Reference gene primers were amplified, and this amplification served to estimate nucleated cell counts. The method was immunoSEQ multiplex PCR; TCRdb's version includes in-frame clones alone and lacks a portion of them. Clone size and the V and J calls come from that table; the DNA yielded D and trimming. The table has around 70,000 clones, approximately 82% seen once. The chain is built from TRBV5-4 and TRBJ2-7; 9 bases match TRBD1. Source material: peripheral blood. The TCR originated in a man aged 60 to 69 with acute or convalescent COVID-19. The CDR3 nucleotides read TGTGCCAGCAGCACCCCCGGGACAGGGCTCAACGAGCAGTACTTC. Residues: CASSTPGTGLNEQYF.